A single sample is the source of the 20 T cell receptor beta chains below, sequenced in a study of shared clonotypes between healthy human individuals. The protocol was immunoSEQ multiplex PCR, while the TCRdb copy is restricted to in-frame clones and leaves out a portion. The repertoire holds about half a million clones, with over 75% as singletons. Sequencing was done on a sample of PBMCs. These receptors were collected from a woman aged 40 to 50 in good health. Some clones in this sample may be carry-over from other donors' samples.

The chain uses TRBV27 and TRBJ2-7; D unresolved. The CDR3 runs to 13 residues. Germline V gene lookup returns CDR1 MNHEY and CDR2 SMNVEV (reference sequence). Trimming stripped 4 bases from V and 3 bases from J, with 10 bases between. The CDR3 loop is CASSSGLRYEQYF. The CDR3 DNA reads TGTGCCAGCAGTTCCGGGCTTCGCTACGAGCAGTACTTC.

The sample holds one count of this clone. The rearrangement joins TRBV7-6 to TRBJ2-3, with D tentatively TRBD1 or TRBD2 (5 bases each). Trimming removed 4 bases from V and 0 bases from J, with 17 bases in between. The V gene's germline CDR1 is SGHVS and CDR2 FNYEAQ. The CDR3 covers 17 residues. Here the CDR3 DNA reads TGTGCCAGCAGCTGCCGGGACCAACAACCTAGCACAGATACGCAGTATTTT. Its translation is CASSCRDQQPSTDTQYF.

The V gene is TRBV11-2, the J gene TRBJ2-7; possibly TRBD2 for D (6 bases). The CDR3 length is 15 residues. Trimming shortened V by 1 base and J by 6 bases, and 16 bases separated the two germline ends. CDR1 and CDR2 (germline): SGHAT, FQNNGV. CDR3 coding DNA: TGTGCCAGCAGCTTAGGTATAATGCGGGACGCCGAGCAGTACTTC. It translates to CASSLGIMRDAEQYF.

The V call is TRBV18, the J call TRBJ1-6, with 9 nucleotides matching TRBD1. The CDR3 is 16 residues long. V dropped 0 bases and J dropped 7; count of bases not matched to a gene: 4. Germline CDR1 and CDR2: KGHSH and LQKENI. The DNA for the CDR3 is TGTGCCAGCTCACCACCCTCCGGGACAGGGAATTCACCCCTCCACTTT. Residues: CASSPPSGTGNSPLHF.

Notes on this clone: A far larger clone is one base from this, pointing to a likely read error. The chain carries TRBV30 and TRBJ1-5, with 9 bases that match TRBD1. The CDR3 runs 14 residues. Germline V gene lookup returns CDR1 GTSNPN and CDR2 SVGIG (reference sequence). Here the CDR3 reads CAWSTQGANQHQHF. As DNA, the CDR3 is TGTGCCTGGAGTACACAGGGGGCGAATCAGCACCAGCATTTT.

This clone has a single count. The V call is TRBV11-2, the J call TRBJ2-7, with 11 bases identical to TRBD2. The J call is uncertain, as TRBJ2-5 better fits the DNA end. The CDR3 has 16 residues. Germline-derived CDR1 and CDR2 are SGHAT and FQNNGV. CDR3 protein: CASSSRLAGQGETQYF. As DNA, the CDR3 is TGTGCCAGCAGCTCGAGACTAGCGGGACAGGGAGAGACCCAGTACTTC.

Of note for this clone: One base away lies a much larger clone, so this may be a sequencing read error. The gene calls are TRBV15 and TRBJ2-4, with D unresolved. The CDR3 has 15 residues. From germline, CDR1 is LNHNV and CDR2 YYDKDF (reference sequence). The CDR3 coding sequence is TGTGCCACCGGCAGAGATCGAGGTGGCCAAAACATTCAGTACTTC. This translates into CATGRDRGGQNIQYF. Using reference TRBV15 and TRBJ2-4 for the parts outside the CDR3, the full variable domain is DAMVIQNPRYQVTQFGKPVTLSCSQTLNHNVMYWYQQKSSQAPKLLFHYYDKDFNNEADTPDNFQSRRPNTSFCFLDIRSPGLGDTAMYLCATGRDRGGQNIQYFGAGTRLSVL.

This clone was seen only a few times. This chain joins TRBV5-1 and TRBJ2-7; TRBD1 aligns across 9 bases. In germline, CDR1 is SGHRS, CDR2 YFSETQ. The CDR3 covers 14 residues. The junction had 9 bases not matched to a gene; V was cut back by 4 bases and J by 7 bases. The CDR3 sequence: CASSRDRVGQEQYF. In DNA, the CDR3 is TGCGCCAGCAGCCGGGACAGGGTGGGTCAGGAGCAGTACTTC.

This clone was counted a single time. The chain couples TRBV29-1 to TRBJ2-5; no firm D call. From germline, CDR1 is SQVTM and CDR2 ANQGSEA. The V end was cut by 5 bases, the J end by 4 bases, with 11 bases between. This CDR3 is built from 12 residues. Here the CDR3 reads CSVRESAETQYF. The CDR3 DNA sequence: TGCAGCGTTAGGGAATCGGCAGAGACCCAGTACTTC.

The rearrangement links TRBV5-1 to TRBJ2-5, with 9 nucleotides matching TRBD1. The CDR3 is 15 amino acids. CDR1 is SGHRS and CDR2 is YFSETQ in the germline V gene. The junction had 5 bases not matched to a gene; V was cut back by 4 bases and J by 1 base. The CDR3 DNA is TGCGCCAGCAGCCCGATGACAGGGGGCCAAGAGACCCAGTACTTC. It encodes CASSPMTGGQETQYF.

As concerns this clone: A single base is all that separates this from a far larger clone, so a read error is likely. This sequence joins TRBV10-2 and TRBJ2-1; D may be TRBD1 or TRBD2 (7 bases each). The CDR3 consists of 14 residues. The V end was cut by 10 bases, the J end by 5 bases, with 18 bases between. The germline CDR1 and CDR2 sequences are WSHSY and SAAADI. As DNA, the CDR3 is TGCGCCACTCAGGGGGGGACTACCCACAATGAGCAGTTCTTC. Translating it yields CATQGGTTHNEQFF.

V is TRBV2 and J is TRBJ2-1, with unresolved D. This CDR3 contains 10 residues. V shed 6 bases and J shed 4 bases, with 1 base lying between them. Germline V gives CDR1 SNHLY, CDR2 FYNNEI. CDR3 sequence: CASRYNEQFF. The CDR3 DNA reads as TGTGCCAGCAGGTACAATGAGCAGTTCTTC.

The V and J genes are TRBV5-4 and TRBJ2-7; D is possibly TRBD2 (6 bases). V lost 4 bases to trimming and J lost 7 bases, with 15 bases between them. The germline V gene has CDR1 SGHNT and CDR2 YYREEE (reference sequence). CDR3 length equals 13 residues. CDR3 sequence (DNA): TGTGCCAGCAGCACCCGGGACTTGGGGGAGCAGTACTTC. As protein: CASSTRDLGEQYF.

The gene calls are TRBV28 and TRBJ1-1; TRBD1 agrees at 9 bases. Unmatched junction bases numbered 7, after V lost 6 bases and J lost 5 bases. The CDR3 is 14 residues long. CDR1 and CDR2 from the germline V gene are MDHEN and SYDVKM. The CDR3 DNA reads TGTGCCAGCAGCAAACAGGGGGCGAGAACTGAAGCTTTCTTT. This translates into CASSKQGARTEAFF.

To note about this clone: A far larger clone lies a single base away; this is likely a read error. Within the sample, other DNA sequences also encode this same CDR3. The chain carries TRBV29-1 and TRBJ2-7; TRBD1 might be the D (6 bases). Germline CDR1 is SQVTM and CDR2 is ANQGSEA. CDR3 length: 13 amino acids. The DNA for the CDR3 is TGCAGTGTTGGTGGGGGCAAAACTGACGAGCAGTACTTC. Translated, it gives CSVGGGKTDEQYF.

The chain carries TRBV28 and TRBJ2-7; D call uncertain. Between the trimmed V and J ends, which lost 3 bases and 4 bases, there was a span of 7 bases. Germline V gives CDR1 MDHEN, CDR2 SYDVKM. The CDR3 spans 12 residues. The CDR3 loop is CASSFLGYEQYF. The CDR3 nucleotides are TGTGCCAGCAGTTTTCTGGGGTACGAGCAGTACTTC. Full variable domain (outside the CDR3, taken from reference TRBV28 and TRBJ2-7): DVKVTQSSRYLVKRTGEKVFLECVQDMDHENMFWYRQDPGLGLRLIYFSYDVKMKEKGDIPEGYSVSREKKERFSLILESASTNQTSMYLCASSFLGYEQYFGPGTRLTVT.

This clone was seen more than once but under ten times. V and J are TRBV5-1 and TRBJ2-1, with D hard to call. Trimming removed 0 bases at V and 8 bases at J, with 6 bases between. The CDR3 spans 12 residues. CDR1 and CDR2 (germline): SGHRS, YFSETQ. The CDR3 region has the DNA TGCGCCAGCAGCTTGGCCGGACATGAGCAGTTCTTC. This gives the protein CASSLAGHEQFF.

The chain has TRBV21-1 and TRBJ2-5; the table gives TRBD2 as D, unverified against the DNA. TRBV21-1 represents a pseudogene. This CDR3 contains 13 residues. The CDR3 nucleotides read TGTGCCAGCAGCAAGACTAGACAAGAGACCCAGTACTTC. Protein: CASSKTRQETQYF.

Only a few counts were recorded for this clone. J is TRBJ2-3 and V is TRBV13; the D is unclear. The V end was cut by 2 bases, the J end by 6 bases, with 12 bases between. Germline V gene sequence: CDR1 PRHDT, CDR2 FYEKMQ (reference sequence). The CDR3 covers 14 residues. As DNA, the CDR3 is TGTGCCAGCAGCTTACTATATGTTGGGGATACGCAGTATTTT. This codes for CASSLLYVGDTQYF.

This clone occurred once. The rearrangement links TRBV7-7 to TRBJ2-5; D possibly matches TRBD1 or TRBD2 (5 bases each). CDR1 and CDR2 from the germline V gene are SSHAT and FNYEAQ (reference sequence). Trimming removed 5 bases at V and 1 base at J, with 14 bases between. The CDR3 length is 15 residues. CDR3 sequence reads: CASSILPGPQETQYF. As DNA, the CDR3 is TGTGCCAGCAGCATATTACCGGGACCCCAAGAGACCCAGTACTTC.